These T cell receptor beta chains were read from a single sample in a study of blood T cells in healthy people across ages. MiXCR was run by TCRdb on the 5' RACE reads, yielding one entry per CDR3 protein. In the table there are around 1.5 million distinct CDR3 sequences, 42% of which are singletons. The sample comprised blood. The receptors come from a woman under 30 in good health. The CDR3 runs from the conserved cysteine through the conserved F or W. Fields, in order: J gene, V gene, D gene, CDR3 protein. A D gene is named only where the DNA matches it firmly.

>TRBJ2-5|TRBV7-9|.
CASTPGIEQYF
>TRBJ1-1|TRBV28|.
CASALVRGEAFF
>TRBJ2-3|TRBV6-5|.
CASRTPEKETQYF
>TRBJ1-4|TRBV3-1|.
CASSLRDGEKLFF
>TRBJ2-2|TRBV12-3/TRBV12-4|TRBD1
CASTSGGGDGELFF
>TRBJ2-5|TRBV14|.
CASSQFFGRGQETQYF
>TRBJ2-3|TRBV13|TRBD2
CASSGSGRGADTQYF
>TRBJ1-5|TRBV12-3/TRBV12-4|.
CASADPGVLLQPQHF
>TRBJ2-7|TRBV7-2|.
CASSPRGGASSYEQYF
>TRBJ2-5|TRBV7-6|.
CASSRLIGQPILGETQYF
>TRBJ1-4|TRBV6-1|TRBD1
CASSGTGNPTEKLFF
>TRBJ2-3|TRBV12-3/TRBV12-4|TRBD2
CASSSTAGVTDTQYF
>.|TRBV11-2|.
CASSLVGSLIYNEQYF
>.|TRBV20-1|.
CSAPDGEQYF
>TRBJ2-2|TRBV18|TRBD2
CASSPPNSGGYTGELFF
>TRBJ2-7|TRBV7-7|TRBD2
CASSLIPPDSGGPYEQYF
>TRBJ2-1|TRBV5-1|TRBD2
CASSLEPSGAYNEQFF
>TRBJ2-3|TRBV11-2|.
CASSSPWAGSDTQYF
>TRBJ2-7|TRBV7-9|.
CASRPEAARVYEQYF
>TRBJ2-3|TRBV7-9|.
CASSRPLGDTQYF
>TRBJ2-3|TRBV14|TRBD2
CASSQVETSSLTDTQYF
>.|TRBV12-3/TRBV12-4|.
CASSRTETQYF